Listed below are T cell receptor beta chains from one sample, sequenced in a study of cytomegalovirus exposure and HLA in healthy donors. The protocol was immunoSEQ multiplex PCR, while the TCRdb copy is restricted to in-frame clones and leaves out a portion. The data show about 150,000 clones, around 80% seen once. Sequencing was carried out using PBMCs. The receptor set was obtained from a man aged 40-49 years in good health and CMV-seropositive. The CDR3 runs from the conserved cysteine through the conserved F or W. The D gene is left open where the match is weak. A clone size is listed for some rows: how often the clone was seen (once, few, many), or a class if it is expanded.

TRBV29-1	.	TRBJ2-7	TRBD1	CSIGQGEGYEQYF	TGCAGCATAGGACAGGGGGAGGGCTACGAGCAGTACTTC
TRBV20-1	.	TRBJ1-4	.	CSASKTEPTFF	TGCAGTGCCAGCAAGACAGAGCCCACATTTTTT
TRBV27	few	TRBJ2-2	.	CASSSTVTGELFF	TGTGCCAGCAGTTCCACAGTCACCGGGGAGCTGTTTTTT
TRBV7-9	.	TRBJ2-2	.	CSSSSPTGGLGELFF	TGTTCCAGCAGCTCGCCGACGGGGGGCCTCGGGGAGCTGTTTTTT
TRBV5-1	.	TRBJ2-5	.	CASSGGSQETQYF	TGCGCCAGCAGCGGTGGCAGTCAAGAGACCCAGTACTTC
TRBV30	.	TRBJ2-2	TRBD2	CAWSVLAGTGELFF	TGTGCCTGGAGTGTACTAGCGGGAACCGGGGAGCTGTTTTTT
TRBV29-1	.	TRBJ2-3	TRBD1	CSVGYPGDRATDTQYF	TGCAGCGTTGGATATCCAGGGGACAGGGCCACAGATACGCAGTATTTT
TRBV9	.	TRBJ2-7	.	CASSFMTIPTEQYF	TGTGCCAGCAGCTTCATGACTATACCTACGGAGCAGTACTTC
TRBV18	.	TRBJ1-2	TRBD1	CASSPRAGGYGYTF	TGTGCCAGCTCACCAAGGGCAGGGGGTTATGGCTACACCTTC
TRBV5-1	.	TRBJ2-6	TRBD2	CASSFDQASGSSGANVLTF	TGCGCCAGCAGCTTTGATCAGGCTAGCGGGAGCTCTGGGGCCAACGTCCTGACTTTC
TRBV28	few	TRBJ2-7	TRBD2	CASSLLGDSGSYEQYF	TGTGCCAGCAGTTTATTGGGGGATAGCGGGAGCTACGAGCAGTACTTC
TRBV7-9	.	TRBJ2-7	.	CASSDRYEQYF	TGTGCCAGCAGTGACAGGTACGAGCAGTACTTC
TRBV4-1	.	TRBJ2-3	.	CASSQDHGIDTQYF	TGCGCCAGCAGCCAAGATCACGGGATAGATACGCAGTATTTT
TRBV19	once	TRBJ1-5	.	CASSIPGGNQPQHF	TGTGCCAGTAGTATCCCCGGGGGCAATCAGCCCCAGCATTTT
TRBV7-9	.	TRBJ1-2	.	CASSLEGGRHGYTF	TGTGCCAGCAGCTTAGAGGGGGGGAGACATGGCTACACCTTC
TRBV2	.	TRBJ2-3	.	CAGSSTDTQYF	TGTGCGGGCTCCTCCACAGATACGCAGTATTTT
TRBV6-5	.	TRBJ2-7	.	CASRNHYEQYF	TGTGCCAGCAGAAATCACTACGAGCAGTACTTC
TRBV5-6	.	TRBJ1-1	.	CASSLVAGVTEAFF	TGTGCCAGCAGCTTGGTCGCAGGGGTCACTGAAGCTTTCTTT
TRBV5-5	.	TRBJ2-3	TRBD2	CASSWTRALFDTQYF	TGTGCCAGCAGCTGGACTAGGGCCTTGTTCGATACGCAGTATTTT
TRBV7-9	.	TRBJ1-1	.	CASTTRRRLGNTEAFF	TGTGCCAGCACCACCCGGCGGAGGTTAGGGAACACTGAAGCTTTCTTT
TRBV6-6	.	TRBJ1-4	TRBD1	CASSPAGGATNEKLFF	TGTGCCAGCAGTCCCGCAGGGGGTGCAACTAATGAAAAACTGTTTTTT
TRBV5-6	.	TRBJ2-1	.	CASSFREYGEQFF	TGTGCCAGCAGCTTTCGGGAGTACGGTGAGCAGTTCTTC
TRBV5-1	once	TRBJ1-1	.	CASSLARGNTEAFF	TGCGCCAGCAGCTTGGCCAGGGGGAACACTGAAGCTTTCTTT
TRBV30	.	TRBJ1-5	TRBD1	CAWSRQGYSNQPQHF	TGTGCCTGGAGTCGACAGGGGTATAGCAATCAGCCCCAGCATTTT
TRBV5-1	.	TRBJ2-3	TRBD1	CASTLTGDTDTQYF	TGCGCCAGCACCCTGACAGGGGACACAGATACGCAGTATTTT
TRBV27	.	TRBJ2-7	.	CASGLVEQYF	TGTGCCAGCGGGCTGGTGGAGCAGTACTTC
TRBV5-1	few	TRBJ1-2	TRBD1	CASSWDRAYGYTF	TGCGCCAGCAGCTGGGACAGGGCCTATGGCTACACCTTC
TRBV6-5	.	TRBJ1-1	.	CASSYSSKWNTEAFF	TGTGCCAGCAGTTACTCGAGCAAATGGAACACTGAAGCTTTCTTT
TRBV9	once	TRBJ2-7	.	CASSVMPANPYEQYF	TGTGCCAGCAGCGTAATGCCAGCGAACCCCTACGAGCAGTACTTC
TRBV6-5	.	TRBJ1-1	.	CASSPSGQNTEAFF	TGTGCCAGCAGTCCCTCTGGACAGAACACTGAAGCTTTCTTT
TRBV7-2	once	TRBJ1-3	.	CASSPDSRTGNTIYF	TGTGCCAGCAGCCCGGACAGTCGAACTGGAAACACCATATATTTT
TRBV2	once	TRBJ2-7	.	CASSEGTASSYEQYF	TGTGCCAGCAGTGAAGGGACAGCAAGCTCCTACGAGCAGTACTTC
TRBV10-3	.	TRBJ2-1	TRBD2	CATGLAGGNEQFF	TGTGCCACCGGACTAGCGGGAGGGAATGAGCAGTTCTTC
TRBV2	few	TRBJ1-1	.	CASTRDLRNTEAFF	TGTGCCAGCACCAGGGACTTGAGGAACACTGAAGCTTTCTTT
TRBV9	.	TRBJ1-1	TRBD1	CASSGDSTEAFF	TGTGCCAGCAGCGGGGACAGCACTGAAGCTTTCTTT
TRBV20-1	.	TRBJ2-1	.	CSVSSYNEQFF	TGCAGCGTGAGCTCCTACAATGAGCAGTTCTTC
TRBV5-1	.	TRBJ2-3	TRBD1	CASGTGDTDTQYF	TGCGCCAGCGGGACAGGAGACACAGATACGCAGTATTTT
TRBV19	.	TRBJ1-4	.	CASSGTGGEKLFF	TGTGCCAGCTCGGGTACAGGAGGGGAAAAACTGTTTTTT
TRBV6-5	.	TRBJ1-1	TRBD1	CASSKDRGITGEAFF	TGTGCCAGCAGTAAGGACAGGGGAATAACTGGTGAAGCTTTCTTT